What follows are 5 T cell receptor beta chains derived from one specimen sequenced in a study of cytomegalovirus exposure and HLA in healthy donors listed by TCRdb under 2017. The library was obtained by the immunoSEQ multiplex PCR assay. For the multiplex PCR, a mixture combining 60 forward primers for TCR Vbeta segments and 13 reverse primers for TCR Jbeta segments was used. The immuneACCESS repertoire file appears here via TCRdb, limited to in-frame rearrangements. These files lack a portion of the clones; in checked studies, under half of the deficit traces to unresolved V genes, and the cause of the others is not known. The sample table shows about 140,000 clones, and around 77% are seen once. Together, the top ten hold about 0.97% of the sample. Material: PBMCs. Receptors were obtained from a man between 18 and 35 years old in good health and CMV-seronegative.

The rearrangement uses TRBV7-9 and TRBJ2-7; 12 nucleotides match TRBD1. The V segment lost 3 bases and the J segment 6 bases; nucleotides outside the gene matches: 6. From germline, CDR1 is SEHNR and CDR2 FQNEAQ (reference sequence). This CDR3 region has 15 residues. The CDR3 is CASSFSGTGGREQYF. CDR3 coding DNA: TGTGCCAGCAGCTTTTCCGGGACAGGGGGCCGCGAGCAGTACTTC.

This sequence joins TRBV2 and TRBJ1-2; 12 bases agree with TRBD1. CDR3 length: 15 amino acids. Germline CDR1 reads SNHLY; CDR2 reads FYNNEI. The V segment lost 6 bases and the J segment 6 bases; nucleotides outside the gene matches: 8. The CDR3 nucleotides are TGTGCCAGCAGGGGGGGACAGGGGGCGAAGGATGGCTACACCTTC. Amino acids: CASRGGQGAKDGYTF.

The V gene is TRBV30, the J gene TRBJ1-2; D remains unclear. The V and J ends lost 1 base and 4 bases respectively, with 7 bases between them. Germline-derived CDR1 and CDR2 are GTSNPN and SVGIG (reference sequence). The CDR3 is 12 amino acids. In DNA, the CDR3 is TGTGCCTGGAGTGGACGGGGCTATGGCTACACCTTC. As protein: CAWSGRGYGYTF. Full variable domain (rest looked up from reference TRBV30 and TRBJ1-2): SQTIHQWPATLVQPVGSPLSLECTVEGTSNPNLYWYRQAAGRGLQLLFYSVGIGQISSEVPQNLSASRPQDRQFILSSKKLLLSDSGFYLCAWSGRGYGYTFGSGTRLTVV.

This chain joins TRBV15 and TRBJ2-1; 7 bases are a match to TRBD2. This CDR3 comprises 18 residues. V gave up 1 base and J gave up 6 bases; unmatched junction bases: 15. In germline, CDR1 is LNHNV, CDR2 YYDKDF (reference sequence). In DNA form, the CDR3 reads TGTGCCACCAGCAGAGTGGGCTCGGGGGGACGAGTAAGCAATGAGCAGTTCTTC. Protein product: CATSRVGSGGRVSNEQFF.

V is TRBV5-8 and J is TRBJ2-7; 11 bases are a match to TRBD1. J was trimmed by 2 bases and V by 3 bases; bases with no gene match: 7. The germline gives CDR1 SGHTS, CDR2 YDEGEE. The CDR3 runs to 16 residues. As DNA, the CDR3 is TGTGCCAGCAGCTACCTGGCGGGACAGGGGGCCTACGAGCAGTACTTC. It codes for CASSYLAGQGAYEQYF.